The present T cell receptor (beta chain) was sequenced within a study of CD8+ T cells in alopecia areata. Overall study results and limits: Unlike in mice, where it was clearer, TCR sharing across patients was less clear, possibly HLA-related.

Sequencing used cDNA as its template, made by extracting RNA and reverse transcribing it. Method: immunoSEQ multiplex PCR; TCRdb's copy keeps in-frame clones and lacks some. The sample lists a few hundred thousand clones; over 45% were seen once. The treatment is: oral pan-JAK inhibitor, 5-10 mg twice daily. Starting from PBMCs, sorting isolated CD4+ and CD8+ T cells. Concerning this clone itself: Its antigen remains unknown.

This CDR3 spans 12 amino acids. Germline-derived CDR1 and CDR2 are SQVTM and ANQGSEA. The germline V and J ends were trimmed by 5 bases and 3 bases, with 9 bases remaining between them. The chain couples TRBV29-1 to TRBJ2-3; D remains ambiguous. This TCR was recovered from a human donor with alopecia areata. The source material was CD4+ T cells sorted from blood, sampled at week 52, from a patient treated with tofacitinib. CDR3 in amino acids: CSVYLLTDTQYF. For the CDR3, the DNA is TGCAGCGTTTATCTGTTAACAGATACGCAGTATTTT.